This is a list of T cell receptor beta chains from one sample in a study of shared clonotypes between healthy human individuals. Sequenced by immunoSEQ multiplex PCR; TCRdb stores in-frame clones only, minus some. The sample holds more than 2 million clones, 90% to 96% seen once. The sample taken for sequencing was naive CD4+ T cells sorted from blood. These receptors were obtained from a man younger than 35 in good health. The CDR3 runs from the conserved cysteine through the conserved F or W. D genes are given only for firm matches. Expanded clones are given a class, and other clones once, few, many or no size at all.

d_call: TRBD1; v_call: TRBV7-6; clone_size: -; j_call: TRBJ2-1; cdr3_nt: TGTGCCAGCAGCTTACGGGACAGCAGCTCCAATGAGCAGTTCTTC; cdr3_aa: CASSLRDSSSNEQFF
d_call: -; v_call: TRBV10-2; clone_size: -; j_call: TRBJ1-1; cdr3_nt: TGCGCCAGCATTCGAGGGGTATTCGGGATGAACACTGAAGCTTTCTTT; cdr3_aa: CASIRGVFGMNTEAFF
d_call: TRBD1; v_call: TRBV19; clone_size: -; j_call: TRBJ2-7; cdr3_nt: TGTGCCAGTAGTACGGGACAGGGTTGGAGCTCCTACGAGCAGTACTTC; cdr3_aa: CASSTGQGWSSYEQYF
d_call: TRBD1; v_call: TRBV10-1; clone_size: -; j_call: TRBJ2-7; cdr3_nt: TGCGCCAGCAGTGAGAAGATGACAGGGCCCTCCTACGAGCAGTACTTC; cdr3_aa: CASSEKMTGPSYEQYF
d_call: TRBD1; v_call: TRBV6-5; clone_size: once; j_call: TRBJ2-2; cdr3_nt: TGTGCCAGCAGACGACAGGGTACCGGGGAGCTGTTTTTT; cdr3_aa: CASRRQGTGELFF
d_call: -; v_call: TRBV6-1; clone_size: -; j_call: TRBJ1-1; cdr3_nt: TGTGCCAGCAGTGTAAAAGAGGGGTCCACTGAAGCTTTCTTT; cdr3_aa: CASSVKEGSTEAFF
d_call: TRBD1; v_call: TRBV2; clone_size: -; j_call: TRBJ2-1; cdr3_nt: TGTGCCAGCCACGAGGACAGGGGAGTATCTATAGCCAATGAGCAGTTCTTC; cdr3_aa: CASHEDRGVSIANEQFF
d_call: -; v_call: TRBV10-3; clone_size: -; j_call: TRBJ1-2; cdr3_nt: TGTGCCATCAGTGAGTCGCAGAACTATGGCTACACCTTC; cdr3_aa: CAISESQNYGYTF
d_call: -; v_call: TRBV7-9; clone_size: few; j_call: TRBJ1-3; cdr3_nt: TGTGCCAGCAGCCTAGGCGTCGGAAACACCATATATTTT; cdr3_aa: CASSLGVGNTIYF
d_call: -; v_call: TRBV16; clone_size: -; j_call: TRBJ1-1; cdr3_nt: TGTGCCAGCAGCCAATCGAACATAAACACTGAAGCTTTCTTT; cdr3_aa: CASSQSNINTEAFF
d_call: -; v_call: TRBV7-2; clone_size: -; j_call: TRBJ1-2; cdr3_nt: TGTGCCAGCAGCTTAGGACACACATGGAGCTATGGCTACACCTTC; cdr3_aa: CASSLGHTWSYGYTF
d_call: TRBD1; v_call: TRBV4-3; clone_size: -; j_call: TRBJ2-7; cdr3_nt: TGCGCCAGCAGCCCAGCGAGGGGACAGGGACGGAAGTACTTC; cdr3_aa: CASSPARGQGRKYF
d_call: TRBD1; v_call: TRBV5-6; clone_size: -; j_call: TRBJ1-5; cdr3_nt: TGTGCCAGCAGCTTTAGGGGGCTTAGCAATCAGCCCCAGCATTTT; cdr3_aa: CASSFRGLSNQPQHF
d_call: TRBD2; v_call: TRBV11-2; clone_size: -; j_call: TRBJ2-1; cdr3_nt: TGTGCCAGCAGCTCCCGAGCGGGGCCCTACAATGAGCAGTTCTTC; cdr3_aa: CASSSRAGPYNEQFF
d_call: -; v_call: TRBV7-3; clone_size: -; j_call: TRBJ2-2; cdr3_nt: TGTGCCAGCAGCCTTCTCGCAGGGCCCACCGGGGAGCTGTTTTTT; cdr3_aa: CASSLLAGPTGELFF
d_call: -; v_call: TRBV18; clone_size: -; j_call: TRBJ2-5; cdr3_nt: TGTGCCAGCTCTTCCGGCAGAAAAGAGACCCAGTACTTC; cdr3_aa: CASSSGRKETQYF
d_call: TRBD1; v_call: TRBV7-2; clone_size: -; j_call: TRBJ2-1; cdr3_nt: TGTGCCAGCAGCACTTGGGACAGCCCCTCCGATGAGCAGTTCTTC; cdr3_aa: CASSTWDSPSDEQFF
d_call: TRBD2; v_call: TRBV9; clone_size: once; j_call: TRBJ2-5; cdr3_nt: TGTGCCAGCAGCTCATCTAGCGGGAGGGACCTAAAAGAGACCCAGTACTTC; cdr3_aa: CASSSSSGRDLKETQYF
d_call: TRBD1; v_call: TRBV30; clone_size: -; j_call: TRBJ2-3; cdr3_nt: TGTGCCTGGAGGGACTTGACAGGGGCCACAGATACGCAGTATTTT; cdr3_aa: CAWRDLTGATDTQYF
d_call: TRBD1; v_call: TRBV19; clone_size: -; j_call: TRBJ1-6; cdr3_nt: TGTGCCAGTAGTATGGAGGGACAGGGGGATTCACCCCTCCACTTT; cdr3_aa: CASSMEGQGDSPLHF
d_call: TRBD1; v_call: TRBV7-9; clone_size: -; j_call: TRBJ2-2; cdr3_nt: TGTGCCAGCACCCCCGACAGGGGACGAACTGCCGGGGAGCTGTTTTTT; cdr3_aa: CASTPDRGRTAGELFF
d_call: -; v_call: TRBV5-1; clone_size: -; j_call: TRBJ1-3; cdr3_nt: TGCGCCAGCAGCTTGGGGACTGGGGGAAACACCATATATTTT; cdr3_aa: CASSLGTGGNTIYF
d_call: TRBD1; v_call: TRBV2; clone_size: -; j_call: TRBJ1-1; cdr3_nt: TGTGCCAGCAGTGATCGGGACAGGGCCACTGAAGCTTTCTTT; cdr3_aa: CASSDRDRATEAFF
d_call: -; v_call: TRBV6-6; clone_size: -; j_call: TRBJ2-7; cdr3_nt: TGTGCCAGCAGCCCCTTTTACCGCTACGAGCAGTACTTC; cdr3_aa: CASSPFYRYEQYF
d_call: -; v_call: TRBV27; clone_size: -; j_call: TRBJ1-2; cdr3_nt: TGTGCCAGCAGATGGGGGCAGTACTATGGCTACACCTTC; cdr3_aa: CASRWGQYYGYTF
d_call: TRBD2; v_call: TRBV9; clone_size: -; j_call: TRBJ2-7; cdr3_nt: TGTGCCAGCAGCAGACTAGCCGCTTCCTACGAGCAGTACTTC; cdr3_aa: CASSRLAASYEQYF
d_call: -; v_call: TRBV11-2; clone_size: -; j_call: TRBJ2-2; cdr3_nt: TGTGCCAGCAGCCCAGGCGGGGAATCGGGGGAGCTGTTTTTT; cdr3_aa: CASSPGGESGELFF
d_call: -; v_call: TRBV7-9; clone_size: -; j_call: TRBJ2-7; cdr3_nt: TGTGCCAGCAGCTCACCGTCCGGGGAGCAGTACTTC; cdr3_aa: CASSSPSGEQYF
d_call: -; v_call: TRBV19; clone_size: -; j_call: TRBJ2-5; cdr3_nt: TGTGCCAGTAGTATAACAGGGAAGGAGACCCAGTACTTC; cdr3_aa: CASSITGKETQYF
d_call: -; v_call: TRBV25-1; clone_size: -; j_call: TRBJ1-1; cdr3_nt: TGTGCCAGCAGTGATAAGAGATTCGAAGCTTTCTTT; cdr3_aa: CASSDKRFEAFF
d_call: TRBD2; v_call: TRBV13; clone_size: -; j_call: TRBJ2-3; cdr3_nt: TGTGCCAGCAGCTTAAAACTAGCGGGAGTGACAGATACGCAGTATTTT; cdr3_aa: CASSLKLAGVTDTQYF
d_call: TRBD2; v_call: TRBV5-1; clone_size: -; j_call: TRBJ2-3; cdr3_nt: TGCGCCAGCAGTCCGCCTAGCGGGGTGGTAGATACGCAGTATTTT; cdr3_aa: CASSPPSGVVDTQYF
d_call: -; v_call: TRBV5-1; clone_size: -; j_call: TRBJ1-1; cdr3_nt: TGCGCCAGCAGCCGATGGGTGGACACTGAAGCTTTCTTT; cdr3_aa: CASSRWVDTEAFF
d_call: -; v_call: TRBV30; clone_size: -; j_call: TRBJ1-6; cdr3_nt: TGTGCCTGGAGTGTGCTGGGGGCATATAATTCACCCCTCCACTTT; cdr3_aa: CAWSVLGAYNSPLHF